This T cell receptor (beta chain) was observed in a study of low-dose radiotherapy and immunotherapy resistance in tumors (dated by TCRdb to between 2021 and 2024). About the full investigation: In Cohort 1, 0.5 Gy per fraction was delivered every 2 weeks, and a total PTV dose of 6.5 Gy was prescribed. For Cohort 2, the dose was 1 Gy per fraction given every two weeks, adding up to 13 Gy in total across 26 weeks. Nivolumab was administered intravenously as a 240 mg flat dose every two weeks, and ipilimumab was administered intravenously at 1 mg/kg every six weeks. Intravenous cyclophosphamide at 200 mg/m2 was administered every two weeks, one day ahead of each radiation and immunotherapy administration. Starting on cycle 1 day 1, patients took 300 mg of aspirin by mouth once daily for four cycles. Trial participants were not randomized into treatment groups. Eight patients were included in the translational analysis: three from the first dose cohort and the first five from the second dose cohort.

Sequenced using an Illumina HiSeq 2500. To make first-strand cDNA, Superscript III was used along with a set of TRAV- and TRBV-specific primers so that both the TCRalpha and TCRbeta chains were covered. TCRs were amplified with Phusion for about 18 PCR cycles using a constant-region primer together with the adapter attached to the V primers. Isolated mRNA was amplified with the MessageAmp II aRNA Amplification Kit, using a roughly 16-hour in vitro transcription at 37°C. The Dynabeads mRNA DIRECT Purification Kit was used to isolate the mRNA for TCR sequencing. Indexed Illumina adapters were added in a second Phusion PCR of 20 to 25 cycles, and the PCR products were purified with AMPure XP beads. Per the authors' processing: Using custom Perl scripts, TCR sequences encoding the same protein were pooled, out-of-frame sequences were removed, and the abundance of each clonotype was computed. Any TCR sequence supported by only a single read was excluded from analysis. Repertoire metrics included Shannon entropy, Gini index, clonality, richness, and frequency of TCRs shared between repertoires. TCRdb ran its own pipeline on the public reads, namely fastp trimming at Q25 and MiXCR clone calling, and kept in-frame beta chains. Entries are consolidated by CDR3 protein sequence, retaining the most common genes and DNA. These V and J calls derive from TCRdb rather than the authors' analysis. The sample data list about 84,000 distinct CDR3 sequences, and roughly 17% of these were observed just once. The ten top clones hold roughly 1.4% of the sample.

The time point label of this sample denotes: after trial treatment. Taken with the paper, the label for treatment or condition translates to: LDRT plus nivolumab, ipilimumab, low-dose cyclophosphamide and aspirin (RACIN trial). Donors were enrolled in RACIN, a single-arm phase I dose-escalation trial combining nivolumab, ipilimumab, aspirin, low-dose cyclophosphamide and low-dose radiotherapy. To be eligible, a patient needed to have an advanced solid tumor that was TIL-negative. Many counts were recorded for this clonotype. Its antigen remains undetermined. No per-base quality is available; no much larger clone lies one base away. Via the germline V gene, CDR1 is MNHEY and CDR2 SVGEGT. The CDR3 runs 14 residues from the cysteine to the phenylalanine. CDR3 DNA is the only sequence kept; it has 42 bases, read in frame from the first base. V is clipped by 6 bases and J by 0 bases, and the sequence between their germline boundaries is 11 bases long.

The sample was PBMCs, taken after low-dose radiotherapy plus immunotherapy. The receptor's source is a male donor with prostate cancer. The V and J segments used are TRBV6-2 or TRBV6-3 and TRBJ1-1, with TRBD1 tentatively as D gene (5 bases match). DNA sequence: TGTGCCAGCAGACCGCGGGGCATGAACACTGAAGCTTTCTTT. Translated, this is CASRPRGMNTEAFF.